These T cell receptor beta chains were read from a single sample in a study of T cell responses to AZD1222 COVID-19 vaccine. Sequencing used immunoSEQ multiplex PCR; TCRdb keeps in-frame clones, though not all of them. Here the sample table reports over 120,000 clones. The specimen was peripheral blood. These receptors originate from an adult in good health. Both conserved end residues are part of each CDR3. Fields, in order: V gene, J gene, D gene, CDR3 protein, CDR3 DNA. A D gene is named only where the DNA matches it firmly.

TRBV11-2	TRBJ1-2	NA	CASSSFQLFYGYTF	TGTGCCAGCAGCTCCTTTCAGTTATTCTATGGCTACACCTTC
TRBV7-9	TRBJ1-1	NA	CASSSSITEAFF	TGTGCCAGCAGCTCAAGTATTACCGAAGCTTTCTTT
TRBV19	TRBJ2-6	NA	CASNRLSSGANVLTF	TGTGCCAGTAACAGACTGAGCTCTGGGGCCAACGTCCTGACTTTC
TRBV14	TRBJ2-1	TRBD1	CASSLGTGANNNEQFF	TGTGCCAGCAGCCTAGGGACAGGGGCAAACAACAATGAGCAGTTCTTC
TRBV9	TRBJ2-1	NA	CASSVAEGYGARYNEQFF	TGTGCCAGCAGCGTCGCCGAGGGGTACGGGGCCCGCTACAATGAGCAGTTCTTC
TRBV6-6	TRBJ2-1	NA	CASSYRDNEQFF	TGTGCCAGCAGTTATAGGGACAATGAGCAGTTCTTC
TRBV6-2/TRBV6-3	TRBJ2-1	TRBD2	CASSYTPGTSGGAREQFF	TGTGCCAGCAGTTACACCCCCGGGACTAGCGGGGGGGCCAGGGAGCAGTTCTTC
TRBV4-3	TRBJ1-4	NA	CASPSDRTNEKLFF	TGCGCCAGCCCCTCCGACCGAACTAATGAAAAACTGTTTTTT
TRBV5-1	TRBJ1-6	NA	CASSYDRTYNSPLHF	TGCGCCAGCAGCTACGACAGGACCTATAATTCACCCCTCCACTTT
TRBV25-1	TRBJ2-3	NA	CASSEGTDTQYF	TGTGCCAGCAGTGAAGGCACAGATACGCAGTATTTT
TRBV5-4	TRBJ1-1	NA	CASSLAGRGMWTEAFF	TGTGCCAGCAGCTTGGCGGGCAGGGGAATGTGGACTGAAGCTTTCTTT
TRBV30	TRBJ1-6	NA	CAWSGGSPNSPLHF	TGTGCCTGGAGTGGGGGGTCCCCGAATTCACCCCTCCACTTT
TRBV4-2	TRBJ1-4	TRBD1	CASSPRTGEREKLFF	TGTGCCAGCAGCCCCCGGACAGGGGAGCGTGAAAAACTGTTTTTT
TRBV7-9	TRBJ1-6	NA	CASSLLTGAPSPLHF	TGTGCCAGCAGCTTATTGACGGGGGCACCTTCACCCCTCCACTTT
TRBV4-1	TRBJ1-5	NA	CASSHLSGQGNQPQHF	TGCGCCAGCAGCCACTTAAGTGGGCAGGGGAATCAGCCCCAGCATTTT
TRBV7-2	TRBJ1-1	NA	CASSLTENTEAFF	TGTGCCAGCAGCCTGACAGAGAACACTGAAGCTTTCTTT
TRBV5-4	TRBJ2-5	TRBD2	CASSRPGSGGAGQETQYF	TGTGCCAGCAGCCGCCCCGGTAGCGGGGGGGCTGGGCAAGAGACCCAGTACTTC
TRBV5-1	TRBJ2-3	NA	CASRLDNIPTDTQYF	TGCGCCAGCAGATTGGACAACATACCCACAGATACGCAGTATTTT
TRBV19	TRBJ1-4	NA	CASKKPTGGKNEKLFF	TGTGCCAGTAAAAAACCGACAGGCGGGAAGAATGAAAAACTGTTTTTT
TRBV19	TRBJ2-7	TRBD1	CASSAGQGSSYEQYF	TGTGCCAGTAGTGCGGGACAGGGAAGTTCTTACGAGCAGTACTTC
TRBV7-6	TRBJ2-7	NA	CASSLAVGGQRLYF	TGTGCCAGCAGCTTAGCGGTAGGGGGGCAGAGGTTGTACTTC
TRBV29-1	TRBJ1-1	NA	CSALAGGNTEAFF	TGCAGCGCACTAGCCGGGGGAAACACTGAAGCTTTCTTT
TRBV7-9	TRBJ2-4	NA	CASSPEGYIQYF	TGTGCCAGCAGCCCAGAGGGGTACATTCAGTACTTC
TRBV7-9	TRBJ1-1	NA	CASSVLGEAFF	TGTGCCAGCAGCGTATTGGGGGAAGCTTTCTTT
TRBV19	TRBJ1-1	TRBD1	CASSIFRTGVTEAFF	TGTGCCAGTAGTATTTTCCGGACAGGGGTGACTGAAGCTTTCTTT
TRBV5-1	TRBJ2-1	NA	CASSVVDNEQFF	TGCGCCAGCAGCGTCGTAGACAATGAGCAGTTCTTC
TRBV3-1/TRBV3-2	TRBJ2-7	NA	CASSLAVDTAYEQYF	TGTGCCAGCAGCCTTGCTGTCGACACTGCCTACGAGCAGTACTTC
TRBV15	TRBJ2-1	NA	CATSRAGPRSNEQFF	TGTGCCACCAGCAGGGCGGGACCCCGATCCAATGAGCAGTTCTTC
TRBV13	TRBJ1-2	NA	CASARGGTKDIDGYTF	TGTGCCAGCGCCCGAGGGGGGACAAAGGATATCGATGGCTACACCTTC
TRBV7-9	TRBJ1-4	TRBD1	CASSFDRGREKLFF	TGTGCCAGCAGCTTTGACAGGGGAAGGGAAAAACTGTTTTTT
TRBV20-1	TRBJ1-2	NA	CSAEHYYGYTF	TGCAGTGCCGAACATTACTATGGCTACACCTTC
TRBV7-9	TRBJ1-6	NA	CASGSYNSPLHF	TGTGCCTCCGGGTCCTATAATTCACCCCTCCACTTT
TRBV11-1	TRBJ2-3	TRBD2	CASSLGALAGADTQYF	TGTGCCAGCAGCTTAGGAGCACTAGCGGGGGCGGATACGCAGTATTTT
TRBV7-8	TRBJ1-2	NA	CASSLRALAGPYGYTF	TGTGCCAGCAGCTTAAGGGCCCTTGCAGGGCCCTATGGCTACACCTTC
TRBV5-6	TRBJ2-7	NA	CASSSGFHYEQYF	TGTGCCAGCAGCTCGGGGTTCCACTACGAGCAGTACTTC
TRBV2	TRBJ1-1	NA	CASRIQGELEAFF	TGTGCCAGCAGGATACAGGGAGAACTTGAAGCTTTCTTT
TRBV28	TRBJ1-3	NA	CASSETAGSAGNTIYF	TGTGCCAGCAGTGAAACGGCTGGAAGCGCTGGAAACACCATATATTTT
TRBV5-4	TRBJ2-5	NA	CASTDGWGLSETQYF	TGTGCCAGCACCGACGGCTGGGGGTTATCAGAGACCCAGTACTTC
TRBV19	TRBJ1-5	NA	CASSTSGTVSNQPQHF	TGTGCCAGTAGTACGTCCGGGACGGTGAGCAATCAGCCCCAGCATTTT
TRBV4-1	TRBJ2-7	NA	CASSQDWGPGEQYF	TGCGCCAGCAGCCAAGATTGGGGTCCGGGCGAGCAGTACTTC
TRBV2	TRBJ1-3	NA	CASSETGNTIYF	TGTGCCAGCAGTGAAACCGGGAACACCATATATTTT
TRBV12-3/TRBV12-4	TRBJ2-3	NA	CASRPSTDTQYF	TGTGCCAGCAGGCCATCCACAGATACGCAGTATTTT
TRBV7-9	TRBJ2-3	TRBD2	CASSLGRGGRTDTQYF	TGTGCCAGCAGCTTAGGTCGGGGGGGTCGCACAGATACGCAGTATTTT
TRBV7-9	TRBJ2-2	NA	CASSPFVGELFF	TGTGCCAGCAGTCCATTCGTCGGGGAGCTGTTTTTT
TRBV7-3	TRBJ2-1	TRBD1	CASSLDRVKPEQFF	TGTGCCAGCAGCTTAGACAGGGTAAAGCCGGAGCAGTTCTTC
TRBV12-3/TRBV12-4	TRBJ1-5	NA	CASSLGGGQPQHF	TGTGCCAGCAGTTTGGGAGGTGGACAGCCCCAGCATTTT